This T cell receptor beta chain was recorded in a study of regulatory T cells in long-lasting Graves disease. Points from the study as a whole: Preferential use of TRBV28, TRBJ1-2 and TRBJ2-5 was seen in persistent disease. Owing to a sample size that was small, accuracy may have been reduced.

Regarding time point: newly diagnosed GD, antithyroid drugs for less than 3 months. Construction of the TCR library relied on RNA isolated from PBMCs. An endocrinology department in Xi'an, China, supplied the patients. This CDR3 region has 14 residues. The V segment lost 5 bases and the J segment 7 bases; nucleotides outside the gene matches: 8. Germline V gene data show CDR1 as MDHEN and CDR2 as SYDVKM. This clonotype has a count of ten or more. Its target is not known. Investigators prepared the TCR beta libraries by applying iRepertoire HTBI primers and Arm-PCR of CDR3 regions. TCRdb processed the multiplex PCR reads anew with MiXCR; each CDR3 protein has one entry. The repertoire holds about 240,000 distinct CDR3 sequences, 20% to 25% seen once, with about 15% in the top ten.

The sequence derives from a female donor with Graves disease. The rearrangement joins TRBV28 to TRBJ2-1; TRBD1 aligns across 7 bases. Source: peripheral blood mononuclear cells (PBMCs), taken at new diagnosis, from a patient treated with antithyroid drugs. CDR3 loop: CASSPGTERNEQFF. The CDR3 DNA is TGTGCCAGCAGTCCGGGGACAGAAAGGAATGAGCAGTTCTTC. Filled out from reference TRBV28 and TRBJ2-1, the complete variable domain reads DVKVTQSSRYLVKRTGEKVFLECVQDMDHENMFWYRQDPGLGLRLIYFSYDVKMKEKGDIPEGYSVSREKKERFSLILESASTNQTSMYLCASSPGTERNEQFFGPGTRLTVL.